The 2 T cell receptor beta chains presented below share a single source sample, sequenced in a study of blood T cell repertoires in COVID-19. Profiled with immunoSEQ multiplex PCR; TCRdb holds only in-frame clones, not every one. The data hold roughly 350,000 clones, with more than 70% observed a single time. The sample taken for sequencing was peripheral blood. These receptor sequences come from a woman in her twenties or thirties with COVID-19, enrolled during active disease.

The rearrangement joins TRBV10-3 to TRBJ2-3, with a possible D match to TRBD1 (6 bases). Trimming took off 2 bases at V and 4 bases at J, with 13 bases between the two ends. This CDR3 is 15 amino acids long. Looked up from germline, CDR1 is ENHRY and CDR2 is SYGVKD. DNA for the CDR3: TGTGCCATCAGTGAGGAGGTGGGGGCATCAGATACGCAGTATTTT. Protein product: CAISEEVGASDTQYF.

This clone was seen a handful of times. Mismatch with germline at one junction end may stem from a read error. The V gene is TRBV7-7, the J gene TRBJ2-2; TRBD2 matches at 16 bases. The CDR3 length is 20 residues. In germline, CDR1 is SSHAT, CDR2 FNYEAQ (reference sequence). CDR3 amino acids: CASSLAEGLAGGPDTGELFF. The CDR3 bases are TGTGCTAGCAGCTTAGCGGAGGGACTAGCGGGAGGGCCTGACACCGGGGAGCTGTTTTTT.